This T cell receptor beta chain was identified during a study of cytomegalovirus exposure and HLA in healthy donors. CDR3 length equals 16 residues. V was cut by 3 bases and J by 0 bases, with 13 bases left in between. CDR1 and CDR2 (germline): SGHRS, YFSETQ. Findings and caveats of the study: Among the most significant clusters, several appeared linked to common viral pathogens in a later analysis.

PCR employed 60 Vbeta and 13 Jbeta primers. The method was immunoSEQ multiplex PCR; TCRdb's version includes in-frame clones alone and lacks a portion of them. Of approximately 220,000 clones listed, 65% to 85% were seen once; the top ten hold approximately 0.71%. Comments on this clone: The antigen is not known.

The sample comprised PBMCs. The chain links TRBV5-1 to TRBJ2-1; possible D gene TRBD2, 5 bases. This clonotype was obtained from a boy younger than 10 in good health and CMV-seronegative. The DNA for the CDR3 is TGCGCCAGCAGCTCAGAACCGGGATCCTCCTACAATGAGCAGTTCTTC. Amino acid sequence: CASSSEPGSSYNEQFF.